Below are 16 T cell receptor beta chains sequenced from a single sample in a study of blood T cell repertoires in COVID-19. Method: immunoSEQ multiplex PCR; TCRdb's copy keeps in-frame clones and lacks some. Here the sample spans 250,000 to 400,000 clones, about 89% being singletons. Sequencing was carried out using PBMCs or T cells enriched from blood (not recorded which). The receptors shown here come from a man in his fifties or sixties who had recovered from COVID-19.

The chain is built from TRBV5-8 and TRBJ2-1; 7 nucleotides match TRBD2. Per germline, CDR1 SGHTS and CDR2 YDEGEE. This CDR3 spans 15 amino acids. V shed 2 bases and J 1 base; nucleotides not matched to a gene: 3. CDR3 bases: TGTGCCAGCAGCTTTAGCGGGTCGTCCTACAATGAGCAGTTCTTC. Encoded protein: CASSFSGSSYNEQFF. Combining the CDR3 with reference TRBV5-8 and TRBJ2-1 gives the whole variable domain EAGVTQSPTHLIKTRGQQATLRCSPISGHTSVYWYQQALGLGLQFLLWYDEGEERNRGNFPPRFSGRQFPNYSSELNVNALELEDSALYLCASSFSGSSYNEQFFGPGTRLTVL.

The chain uses TRBV24-1 and TRBJ2-3; TRBD1 agrees at 8 bases. With V trimmed by 4 bases and J by 6 bases, 8 bases remained unmatched. The germline V gene encodes CDR1 KGHDR and CDR2 SFDVKD. This CDR3 region has 15 residues. The CDR3 region is CATSEVQGAGDTQYF. The CDR3, as DNA: TGTGCCACCAGTGAAGTTCAGGGGGCAGGGGATACGCAGTATTTT.

The rearrangement uses TRBV5-5 and TRBJ1-3; no definite D call. Germline values: CDR1 SGHKS, CDR2 YYEKEE (reference sequence). Trimming took 4 bases from V and 0 from J, leaving 8 bases between them. This CDR3 has 14 residues. The CDR3 coding sequence is TGTGCCAGCAGCCACTATTCCTCTGGAAACACCATATATTTT. Protein product: CASSHYSSGNTIYF.

This chain connects TRBV3-1 (or the pseudogene TRBV3-2) to TRBJ1-1; D is perhaps TRBD1 (6 bases). Trimming took 2 bases from V and 4 from J, leaving 14 bases between them. Germline CDR1 reads LGHDT; CDR2 reads YNNKEL (reference sequence). The CDR3 runs 15 residues. CDR3 sequence: CASSQSHGGATEAFF. As DNA, the CDR3 is TGTGCCAGCAGCCAATCTCATGGGGGGGCCACTGAAGCTTTCTTT.

The chain has TRBV2 and TRBJ1-1; tentative D call: TRBD1 (5 bases). V lost 7 bases to trimming and J lost 11 bases, with 17 bases between them. This CDR3 is 12 amino acids long. Germline CDR1 reads SNHLY; CDR2 reads FYNNEI. For the CDR3, the DNA is TGTGCCAGCACCGTGGGGCGTGAGAGGGCTTTCTTT. This translates into CASTVGRERAFF.

This clone was recorded only once. This chain links TRBV24-1 with TRBJ2-3, with 9 bases fitting TRBD2. Germline V gives CDR1 KGHDR, CDR2 SFDVKD. The CDR3 runs 18 residues. V trimming: 4 bases; J trimming: 3 bases; junction bases outside the gene matches: 13. CDR3 sequence reads: CATSDNDPGLASTDTQYF. DNA of the CDR3: TGTGCCACCAGTGACAACGACCCGGGACTAGCTTCAACAGATACGCAGTATTTT.

This chain connects TRBV21-1 to TRBJ2-4; no DNA check was done on the table's D call, TRBD2. TRBV21-1 is reported as a pseudogene. The CDR3 spans 13 residues. The CDR3 loop reads CATQWIRGFIQYF. The CDR3 bases are TGTGCCACCCAGTGGATCCGAGGGTTTATTCAGTACTTC.

The V gene is TRBV6-5, the J gene TRBJ2-2; tentatively, D is TRBD2 (5 bases). This CDR3 is built from 14 residues. The V gene lost 6 bases and the J gene lost 7 bases, with 15 bases spanning the gap. CDR1 is MNHEY and CDR2 is SVGAGI in the germline V gene. CDR3 residues: CASSRPGLGGELFF. Written as DNA, the CDR3 is TGTGCCAGCAGCAGACCGGGGTTAGGCGGGGAGCTGTTTTTT.

This chain links TRBV5-4 with TRBJ2-7; 8 positions agree with TRBD1. The germline CDR1 and CDR2 sequences are SGHNT and YYREEE (reference sequence). The V segment lost 2 bases and the J segment 2 bases; nucleotides outside the gene matches: 6. This CDR3 is 15 amino acids long. The CDR3 region has the DNA TGTGCCAGCAGCTTACAGGGGGGAGACACCTACGAGCAGTACTTC. Translation gives CASSLQGGDTYEQYF.

The table lists this clone with a count of one. The chain combines TRBV29-1 with TRBJ2-7; TRBD1 matches at 10 bases. Germline assignment: CDR1 SQVTM and CDR2 ANQGSEA. The CDR3 length is 13 residues. Trimming took 8 bases from V and 4 from J; bases not matched to a gene: 8. CDR3 amino acids: CSFSTGGVYEQYF. The CDR3, as DNA: TGCAGCTTTTCGACAGGGGGCGTTTACGAGCAGTACTTC.

CDR3: CASRFPTGVRTGELFF. DNA of the CDR3: TGTGCCAGCAGATTCCCCACGGGGGTAAGGACCGGGGAGCTGTTTTTT. The chain couples TRBV28 to TRBJ2-2; D is possibly TRBD2 (6 bases). This CDR3 contains 16 residues. Germline loops: CDR1 MDHEN, CDR2 SYDVKM. Trimming shortened V by 6 bases and J by 5 bases, and 19 bases separated the two germline ends.

The chain employs TRBV25-1 and TRBJ2-7, with 10 bases that match TRBD1. Germline lookup yields CDR1 MGHDK and CDR2 SYGVNS. The CDR3 covers 12 residues. V dropped 6 bases and J dropped 5; count of bases not matched to a gene: 1. The CDR3 reads CASRDRGDEQYF. The CDR3 DNA reads as TGTGCCAGCAGGGACAGGGGGGACGAGCAGTACTTC.

The rearrangement uses TRBV7-2 and TRBJ2-7, with D maybe TRBD2 (7 bases). The CDR3 is 15 amino acids. Germline CDR1 and CDR2: SGHTA and FQGNSA. Trimming removed 1 base at V and 0 bases at J, with 10 bases between. For the CDR3, the DNA is TGTGCCAGCAGCTTAGGGGGGGGCAGCTCCTACGAGCAGTACTTC. It translates to CASSLGGGSSYEQYF.

The chain couples TRBV28 to TRBJ1-6; TRBD1 might be the D (5 bases). Per germline, CDR1 MDHEN and CDR2 SYDVKM. This CDR3 comprises 15 residues. Trimming stripped 3 bases from V and 4 bases from J, with 10 bases between. Here the CDR3 DNA reads TGTGCCAGCAGTTTGTGGGGCAGTTATAATTCACCCCTCCACTTT. The encoded protein is CASSLWGSYNSPLHF.

A single count supports this clone. The chain recombines TRBV7-2 with TRBJ1-1; TRBD1 matches at 9 bases. Germline V gene sequence: CDR1 SGHTA, CDR2 FQGNSA. CDR3 length: 15 residues. The V segment lost 5 bases and the J segment 4 bases; nucleotides outside the gene matches: 8. CDR3 sequence: CASSPPGTGLTEAFF. DNA for the CDR3: TGTGCCAGCAGCCCGCCCGGGACAGGGCTCACTGAAGCTTTCTTT. The complete variable domain, with remaining parts taken from reference TRBV7-2 and TRBJ1-1, reads GAGVSQSPSNKVTEKGKDVELRCDPISGHTALYWYRQSLGQGLEFLIYFQGNSAPDKSGLPSDRFSAERTGGSVSTLTIQRTQQEDSAVYLCASSPPGTGLTEAFFGQGTRLTVV.

The chain carries TRBV23-1 and TRBJ2-1; TRBD1 agrees at 8 bases. TRBV23-1 falls under the ORF class, with uncertain function. The CDR3 loop spans 14 amino acids. V was pared by 7 bases and J by 9 bases, with 11 bases of the junction left unmatched. The CDR3 sequence: CASIRKDRGPEQFF. CDR3 coding DNA: TGCGCCAGCATTCGCAAAGACAGGGGCCCTGAGCAGTTCTTC.